This TCR beta chain derives from a study of Graves' ophthalmopathy and Graves' hyperthyroidism. Investigators amplified TCR beta CDR3 regions from RNA transcripts. An opening RT-PCR round employed HTBI primers and preceded a second-round multiplex PCR. TCRdb passed the multiplex PCR reads through MiXCR, listing each CDR3 protein once. The sample holds around 660,000 distinct CDR3 sequences, about 40% seen once. The CDR3 has 16 amino acids. The trim removed 3 bases at V and 5 bases at J, leaving 9 bases unmatched. Germline lookup yields CDR1 SGHAT and CDR2 FQNNGV. General study points: The model's ophthalmopathy progression predictions had more than 55% sensitivity and over 72% specificity.

A remark on this clonotype: Its specificity is not known.

In donors with ophthalmopathy, activity was moderate-to-severe, with CAS ≥3, NOSPECS ≥4 and duration under 3 months. Clinical symptoms, serum thyroxine, TRAb, thyroid ultrasound and orbital computed tomography were relied on for diagnosis. The sequenced material came from peripheral blood. The chain has TRBV11-2 and TRBJ2-2; 7 bases fit TRBD2. This clonotype was obtained from an adult man with Graves' ophthalmopathy. CDR3 sequence reads: CASSFLGGRATGELFF. CDR3 nucleotides: TGTGCCAGCAGCTTCTTGGGAGGGAGGGCGACCGGGGAGCTGTTTTTT.